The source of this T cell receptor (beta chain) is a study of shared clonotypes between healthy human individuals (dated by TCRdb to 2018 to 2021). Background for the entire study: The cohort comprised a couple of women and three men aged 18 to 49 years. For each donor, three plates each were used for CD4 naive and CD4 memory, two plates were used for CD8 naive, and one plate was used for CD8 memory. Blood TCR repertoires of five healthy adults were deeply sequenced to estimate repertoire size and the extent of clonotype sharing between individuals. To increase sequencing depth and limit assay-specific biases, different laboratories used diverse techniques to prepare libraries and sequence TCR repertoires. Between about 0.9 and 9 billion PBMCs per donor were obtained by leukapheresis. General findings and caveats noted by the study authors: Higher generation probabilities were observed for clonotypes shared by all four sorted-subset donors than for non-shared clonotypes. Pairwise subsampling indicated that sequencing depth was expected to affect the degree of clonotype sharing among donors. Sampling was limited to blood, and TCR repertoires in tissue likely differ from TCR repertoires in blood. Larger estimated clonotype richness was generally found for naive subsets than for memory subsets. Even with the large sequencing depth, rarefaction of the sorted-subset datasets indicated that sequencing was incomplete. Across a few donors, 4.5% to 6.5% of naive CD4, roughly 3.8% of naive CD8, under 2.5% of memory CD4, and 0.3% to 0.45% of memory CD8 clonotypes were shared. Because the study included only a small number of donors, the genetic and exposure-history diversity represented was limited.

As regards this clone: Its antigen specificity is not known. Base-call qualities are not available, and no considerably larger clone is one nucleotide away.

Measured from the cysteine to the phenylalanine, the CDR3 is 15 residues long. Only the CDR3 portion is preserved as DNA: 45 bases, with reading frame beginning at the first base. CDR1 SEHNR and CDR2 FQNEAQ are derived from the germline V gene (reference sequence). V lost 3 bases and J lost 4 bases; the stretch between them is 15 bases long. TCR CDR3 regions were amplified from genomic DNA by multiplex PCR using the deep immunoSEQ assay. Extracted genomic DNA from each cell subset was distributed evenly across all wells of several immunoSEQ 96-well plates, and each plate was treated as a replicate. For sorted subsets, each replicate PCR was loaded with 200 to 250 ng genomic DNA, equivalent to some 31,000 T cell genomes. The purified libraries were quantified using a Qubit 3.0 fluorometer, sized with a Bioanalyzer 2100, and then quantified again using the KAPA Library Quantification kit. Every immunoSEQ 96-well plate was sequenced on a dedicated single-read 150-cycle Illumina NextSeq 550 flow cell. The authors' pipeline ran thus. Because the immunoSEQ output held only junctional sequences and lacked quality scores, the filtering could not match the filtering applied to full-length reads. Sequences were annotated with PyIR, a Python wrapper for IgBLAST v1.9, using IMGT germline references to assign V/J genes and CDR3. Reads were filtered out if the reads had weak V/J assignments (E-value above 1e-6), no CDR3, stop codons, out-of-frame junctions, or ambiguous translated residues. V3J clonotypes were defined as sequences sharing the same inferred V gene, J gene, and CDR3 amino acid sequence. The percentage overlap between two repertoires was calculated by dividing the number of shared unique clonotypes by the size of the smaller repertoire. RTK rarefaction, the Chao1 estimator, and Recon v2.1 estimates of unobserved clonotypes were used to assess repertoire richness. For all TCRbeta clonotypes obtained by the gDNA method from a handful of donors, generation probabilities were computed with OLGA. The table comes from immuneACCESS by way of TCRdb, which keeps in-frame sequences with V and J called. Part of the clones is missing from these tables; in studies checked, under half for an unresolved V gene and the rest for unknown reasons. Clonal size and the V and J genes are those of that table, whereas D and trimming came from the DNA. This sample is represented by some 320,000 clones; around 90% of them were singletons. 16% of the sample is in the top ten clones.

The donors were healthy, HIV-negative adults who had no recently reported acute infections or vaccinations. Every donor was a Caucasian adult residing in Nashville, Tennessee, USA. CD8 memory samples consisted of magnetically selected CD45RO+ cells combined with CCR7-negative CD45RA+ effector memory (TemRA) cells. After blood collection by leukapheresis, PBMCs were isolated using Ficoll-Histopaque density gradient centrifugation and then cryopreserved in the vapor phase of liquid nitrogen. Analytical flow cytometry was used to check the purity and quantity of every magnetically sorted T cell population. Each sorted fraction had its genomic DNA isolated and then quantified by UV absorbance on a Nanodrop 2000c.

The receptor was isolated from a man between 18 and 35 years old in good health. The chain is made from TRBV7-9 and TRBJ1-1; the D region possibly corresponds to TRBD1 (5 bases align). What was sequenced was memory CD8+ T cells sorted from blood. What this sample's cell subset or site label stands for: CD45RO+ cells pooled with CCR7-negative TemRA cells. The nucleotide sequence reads TGTGCCAGCAGCTTGTACAGGTTGGGGAGCACTGAAGCTTTCTTT. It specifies CASSLYRLGSTEAFF.